The present TCR beta chain was sequenced within a study of a mutant IDH1 vaccine in newly diagnosed glioma listed by TCRdb under 2021. As for the study more broadly: Vaccination started 4-6 weeks after radiotherapy alone, or was given together with temozolomide cycles in the groups whose treatment included chemotherapy. The week-35 safety follow-up took place at visit V12, and the week-47 end of study took place at visit V13. Before enrollment, patients had received standard therapy of radiotherapy alone, temozolomide alone, or radiochemotherapy with temozolomide; most received the combination. Longitudinal TCRB deep sequencing was performed for some 25 treated patients wherever samples were available for exploratory analyses. Peripheral blood was drawn at six visits: V03 (baseline), V05, V07, V10, V12 and V13. The roughly 33 treated patients were roughly 60% male and around 40% female, with a mean age of around 40 years.

The library was prepared using the immunoSEQ multiplex PCR assay. Following the manufacturer's protocol, the hsTCRB Kit was used to amplify rearranged TCR beta chain sequences. TCRB libraries were sequenced on an Illumina MiSeq. As for how the authors treated the data: The proprietary platform of the kit vendor was used for demultiplexing, trimming and gene mapping. Not all clones reach the TCRdb copy of this immuneACCESS table, which keeps in-frame sequences only. Checked studies attribute under half of the gap to unresolved V genes and leave the rest unexplained. V and J calls and clone size are those listed in that table; D and trimming were worked out from the DNA. The sample includes roughly 60,000 clones, with 74% observed a single time. Clones ranked in the top ten supply over 3.5% of the sample. As encoded in the germline V gene (reference sequence), CDR1 is SGHNT while CDR2 is YYREEE. V is pared back by 4 bases and J by 2 bases, with 3 bases lying between the germline termini. The CDR3 spans 12 residues, from the cysteine through the phenylalanine. The read is trimmed to its CDR3 DNA, 36 bases read in frame from base 1.

The label giving this sample's time point can be read as: week 35, safety follow-up. Each vaccine dose was 300 ug of a 20-mer mutant IDH1 peptide in Montanide, given subcutaneously with topical imiquimod. Across visits V03 through V10, patients got a total of eight vaccinations, given in weeks 1, 3, 5, 7, 11, 15, 19 and 23. The donors had newly diagnosed IDH1-mutant astrocytomas of WHO grade 3 or 4 that showed loss of nuclear ATRX. The samples were drawn from NOA16, a multicentre, single-arm, open-label phase I trial in Germany that tested a mutant IDH1 peptide vaccine in humans for the first time. The DNeasy Blood and Tissue Kit was used to extract genomic DNA from EDTA blood for TCRB sequencing. About this clone: Its antigen is currently not known. A single base separates this from a much larger clone, so it may be a read error.

Overall study results and their limits: Across multiple MHC alleles, vaccine-induced immune responses were seen in 90% to 95% of patients. PBMC samples for TCRB deep sequencing were selected based on availability. The authors noted that analyses of patient blood samples could not be reproduced because of sample limitations. Pseudoprogression seemed to be unrelated to changes in the top peripheral T cell clonotypes found by TCRB sequencing.

Source: PBMCs, taken from a glioma patient whose treatment included an IDH1 peptide vaccine. The clonotype comes from a man aged 45-65 years with glioma. The chain links TRBV5-4 with TRBJ2-2; the D segment cannot be called with confidence. The nucleotide sequence reads TGTGCCAGCAGCCCCAACACCGGGGAGCTGTTTTTT. Translated, this gives CASSPNTGELFF.